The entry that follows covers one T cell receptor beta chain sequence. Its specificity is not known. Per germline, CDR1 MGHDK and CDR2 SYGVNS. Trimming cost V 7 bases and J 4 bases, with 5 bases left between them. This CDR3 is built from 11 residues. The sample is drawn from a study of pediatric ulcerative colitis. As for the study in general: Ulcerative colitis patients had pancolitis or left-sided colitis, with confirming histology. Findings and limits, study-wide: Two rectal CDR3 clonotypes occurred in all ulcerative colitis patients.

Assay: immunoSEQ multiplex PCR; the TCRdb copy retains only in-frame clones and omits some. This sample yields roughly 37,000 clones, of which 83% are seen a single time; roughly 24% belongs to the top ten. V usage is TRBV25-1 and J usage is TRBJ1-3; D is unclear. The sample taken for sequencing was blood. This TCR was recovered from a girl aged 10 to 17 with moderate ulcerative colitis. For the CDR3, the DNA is TGTGCCAGCATCGAGGGAAACACCATATATTTT. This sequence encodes CASIEGNTIYF.